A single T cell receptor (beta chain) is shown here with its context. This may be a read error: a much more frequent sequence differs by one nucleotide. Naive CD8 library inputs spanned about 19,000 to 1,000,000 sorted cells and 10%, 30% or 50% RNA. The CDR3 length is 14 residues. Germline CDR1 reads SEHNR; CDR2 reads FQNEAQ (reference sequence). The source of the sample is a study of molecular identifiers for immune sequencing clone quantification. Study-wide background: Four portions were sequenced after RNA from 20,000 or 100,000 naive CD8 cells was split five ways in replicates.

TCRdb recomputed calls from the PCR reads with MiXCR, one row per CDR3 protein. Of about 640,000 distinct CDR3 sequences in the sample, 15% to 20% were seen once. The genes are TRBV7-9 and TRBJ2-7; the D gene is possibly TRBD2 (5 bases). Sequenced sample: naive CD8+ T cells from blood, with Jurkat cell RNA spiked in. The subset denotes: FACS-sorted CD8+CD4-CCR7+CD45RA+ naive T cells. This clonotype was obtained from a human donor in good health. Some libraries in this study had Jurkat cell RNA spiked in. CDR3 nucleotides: TGTGTCAGCAGCTCACGGGAAGGGTTGAACGAGCAGTACTTC. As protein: CVSSSREGLNEQYF. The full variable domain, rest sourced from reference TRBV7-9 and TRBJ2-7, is DTGVSQNPRHKITKRGQNVTFRCDPISEHNRLYWYRQTLGQGPEFLTYFQNEAQLEKSRLLSDRFSAERPKGSFSTLEIQRTEQGDSAMYLCVSSSREGLNEQYFGPGTRLTVT.